Only one count was recorded for the clone carrying this T cell receptor beta chain. This CDR3 is built from 16 residues. Trimming removed 4 bases at V and 8 bases at J, with 18 bases between. This entry comes from a study of T-cell memory formation after mild COVID-19. From 5'RACE with constant-segment primers came TCR alpha and TCR beta cDNA libraries that carried sample barcodes and UMIs. TCRdb re-called the 5' RACE reads through MiXCR, storing one row per CDR3 protein. The sample contains 400,000 to 550,000 distinct CDR3 sequences, around a quarter of which appear only once. The rearrangement uses TRBV23-1 and TRBJ1-6, with D tentatively TRBD1 (6 bases). TRBV23-1 is assigned to the ORF class and has an uncertain function. Sequencing used PBMCs or a T cell subset sorted from them (not recorded which). The clonotype originates from an adult woman who had mild COVID-19 (a few samples of this study predate the infection). Cell type and time point are not known. The CDR3 loop reads CASSPRCRDTDSPLHF. CDR3 in DNA: TGCGCCAGCAGTCCGCGATGCCGGGACACGGATTCACCCCTCCACTTT.